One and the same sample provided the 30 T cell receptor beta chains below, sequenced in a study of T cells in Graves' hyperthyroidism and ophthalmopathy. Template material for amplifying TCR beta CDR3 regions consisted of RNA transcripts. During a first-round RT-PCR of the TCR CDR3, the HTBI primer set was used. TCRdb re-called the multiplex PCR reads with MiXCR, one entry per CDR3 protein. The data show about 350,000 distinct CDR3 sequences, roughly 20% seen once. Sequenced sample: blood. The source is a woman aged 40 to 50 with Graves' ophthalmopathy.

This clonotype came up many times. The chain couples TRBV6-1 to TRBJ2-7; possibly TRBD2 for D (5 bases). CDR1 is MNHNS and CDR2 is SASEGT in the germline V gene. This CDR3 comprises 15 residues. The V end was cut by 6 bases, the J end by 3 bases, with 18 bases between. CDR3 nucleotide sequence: TGTGCCAGCAGGCTGGAGGACCAACCCCGCTACGAGCAGTACTTC. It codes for CASRLEDQPRYEQYF.

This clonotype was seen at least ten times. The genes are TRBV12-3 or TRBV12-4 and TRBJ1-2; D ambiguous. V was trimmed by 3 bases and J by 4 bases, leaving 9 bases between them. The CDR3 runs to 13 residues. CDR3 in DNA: TGTGCCAGCAGTTTCGGTAGGGTCTATGGCTACACCTTC. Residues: CASSFGRVYGYTF.

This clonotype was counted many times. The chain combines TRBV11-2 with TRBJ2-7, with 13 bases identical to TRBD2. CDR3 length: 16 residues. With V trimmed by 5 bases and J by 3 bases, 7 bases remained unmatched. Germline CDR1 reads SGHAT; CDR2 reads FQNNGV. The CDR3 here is CASSPRGTSGNYEQYF. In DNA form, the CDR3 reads TGTGCCAGCAGCCCTAGGGGGACTAGCGGGAACTACGAGCAGTACTTC.

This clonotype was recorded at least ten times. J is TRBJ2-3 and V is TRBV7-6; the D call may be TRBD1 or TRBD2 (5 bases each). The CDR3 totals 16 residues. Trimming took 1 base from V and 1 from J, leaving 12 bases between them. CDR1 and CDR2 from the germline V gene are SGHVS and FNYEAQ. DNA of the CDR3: TGTGCCAGCAGCTTAGTTGGGGGTTTAGGCACAGATACGCAGTATTTT. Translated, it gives CASSLVGGLGTDTQYF.

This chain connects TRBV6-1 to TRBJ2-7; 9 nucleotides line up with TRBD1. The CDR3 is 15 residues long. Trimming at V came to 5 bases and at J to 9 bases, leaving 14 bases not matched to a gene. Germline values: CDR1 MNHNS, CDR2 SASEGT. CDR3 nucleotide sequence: TGTGCCAGCAGTCCCGGGACAGGGCCATGGCTCGCGCAGTACTTC. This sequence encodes CASSPGTGPWLAQYF.

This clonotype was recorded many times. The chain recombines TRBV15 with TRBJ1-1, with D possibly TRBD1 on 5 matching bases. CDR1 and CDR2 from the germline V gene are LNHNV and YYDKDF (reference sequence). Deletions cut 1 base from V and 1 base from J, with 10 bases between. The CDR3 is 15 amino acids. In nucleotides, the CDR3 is TGTGCCACCAGCAGAGTTGGGGGTCCGAACACTGAAGCTTTCTTT. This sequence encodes CATSRVGGPNTEAFF.

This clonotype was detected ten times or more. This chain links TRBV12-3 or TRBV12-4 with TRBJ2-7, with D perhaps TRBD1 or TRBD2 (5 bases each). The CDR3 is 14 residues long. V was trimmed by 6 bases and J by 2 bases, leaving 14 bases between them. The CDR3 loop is CASSPGAGTYEQYF. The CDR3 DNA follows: TGTGCCAGCAGCCCCGGGGCGGGTACCTACGAGCAGTACTTC.

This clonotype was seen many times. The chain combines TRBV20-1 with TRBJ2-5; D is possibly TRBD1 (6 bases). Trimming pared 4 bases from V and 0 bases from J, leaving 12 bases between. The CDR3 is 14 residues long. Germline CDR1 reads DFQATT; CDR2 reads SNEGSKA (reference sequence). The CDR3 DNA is TGCAGTGCTACCCACAGGGAAAACCAAGAGACCCAGTACTTC. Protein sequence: CSATHRENQETQYF.

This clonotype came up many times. The DNA of the CDR3 is TGTGCCAGCAGTTCGGCACGCACAGGGGGTTGGAGGGTCACTGAAGCTTTCTTT. The encoded protein is CASSSARTGGWRVTEAFF. The rearrangement uses TRBV27 and TRBJ1-1; 8 bases line up with TRBD1. The CDR3 is made up of 18 amino acids. CDR1 is MNHEY and CDR2 is SMNVEV in the germline V gene (reference sequence). The V and J ends lost 4 bases and 4 bases, in that order; junction bases with no gene match: 17.

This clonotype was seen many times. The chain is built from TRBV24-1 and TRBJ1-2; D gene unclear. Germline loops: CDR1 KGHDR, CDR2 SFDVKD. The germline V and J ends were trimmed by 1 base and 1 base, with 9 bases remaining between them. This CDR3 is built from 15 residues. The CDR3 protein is CATSDFEHGNYGYTF. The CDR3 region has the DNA TGTGCCACCAGTGATTTCGAACATGGTAACTATGGCTACACCTTC.

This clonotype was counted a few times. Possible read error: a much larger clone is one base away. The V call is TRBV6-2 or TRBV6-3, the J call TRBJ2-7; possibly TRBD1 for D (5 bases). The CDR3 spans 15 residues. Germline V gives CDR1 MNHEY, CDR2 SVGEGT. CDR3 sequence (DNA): TGTGTCAGCAGTTACCAGGGTACTTCCCGATACGAGCAGTACTTC. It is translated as CVSSYQGTSRYEQYF.

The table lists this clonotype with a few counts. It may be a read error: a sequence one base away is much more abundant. The CDR3 DNA reads TGTGTCAGCAGTTACTTCGGGGGCCGTGGTCAGCCCCAGCATTTT. Translated, it gives CVSSYFGGRGQPQHF. V gene TRBV6-2 or TRBV6-3 combines with J gene TRBJ1-5; D is possibly TRBD1 (6 bases). Germline loops: CDR1 MNHEY, CDR2 SVGEGT. The CDR3 loop spans 15 amino acids.

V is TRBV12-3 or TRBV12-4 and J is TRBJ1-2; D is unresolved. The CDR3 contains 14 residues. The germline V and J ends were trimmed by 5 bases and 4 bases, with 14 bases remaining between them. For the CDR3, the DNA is TGTGCCAGCAGTCACCGACGGAGCCGCTATGGCTACACCTTC. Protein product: CASSHRRSRYGYTF.

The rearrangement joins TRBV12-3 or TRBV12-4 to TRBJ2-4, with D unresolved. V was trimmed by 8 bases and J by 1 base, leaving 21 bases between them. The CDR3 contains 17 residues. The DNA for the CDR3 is TGTGCCAGCGCCACGGTAGGGCTATATACTGCCAAAAACATTCAGTACTTC. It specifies CASATVGLYTAKNIQYF.

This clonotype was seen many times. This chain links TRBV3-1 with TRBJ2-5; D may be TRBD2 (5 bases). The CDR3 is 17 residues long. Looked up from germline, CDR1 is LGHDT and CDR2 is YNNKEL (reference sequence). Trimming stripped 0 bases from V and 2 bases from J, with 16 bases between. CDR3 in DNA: TGTGCCAGCAGCCAAGAAACGGGCGGACTTACTCAAGAGACCCAGTACTTC. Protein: CASSQETGGLTQETQYF.

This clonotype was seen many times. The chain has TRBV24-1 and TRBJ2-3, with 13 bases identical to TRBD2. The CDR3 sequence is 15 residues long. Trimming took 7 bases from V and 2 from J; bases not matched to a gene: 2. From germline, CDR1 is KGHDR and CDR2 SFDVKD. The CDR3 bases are TGTGCCACCAGAGGGACTAGCGGGGACACAGATACGCAGTATTTT. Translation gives CATRGTSGDTDTQYF.

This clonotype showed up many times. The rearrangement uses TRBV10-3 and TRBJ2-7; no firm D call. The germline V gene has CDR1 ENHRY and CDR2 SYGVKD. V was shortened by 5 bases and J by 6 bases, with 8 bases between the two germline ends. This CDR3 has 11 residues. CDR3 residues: CAISSLSEQYF. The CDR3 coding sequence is TGTGCCATCAGTTCCCTAAGCGAGCAGTACTTC.

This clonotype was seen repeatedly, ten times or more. The CDR3 nucleotides read TGTGCCAGCAGTTTAGCCGGAGACATGAACACTGAAGCTTTCTTT. Protein product: CASSLAGDMNTEAFF. The chain is built from TRBV12-3 or TRBV12-4 and TRBJ1-1; D is unclear. The V gene lost 0 bases and the J gene lost 0 bases, with 8 bases spanning the gap. This CDR3 has 15 amino acids.

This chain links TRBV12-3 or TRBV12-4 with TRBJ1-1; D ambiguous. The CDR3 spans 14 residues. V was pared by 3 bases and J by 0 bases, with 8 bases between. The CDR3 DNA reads TGTGCCAGCAGTTTGATGGCCCTGAACACTGAAGCTTTCTTT. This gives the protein CASSLMALNTEAFF.

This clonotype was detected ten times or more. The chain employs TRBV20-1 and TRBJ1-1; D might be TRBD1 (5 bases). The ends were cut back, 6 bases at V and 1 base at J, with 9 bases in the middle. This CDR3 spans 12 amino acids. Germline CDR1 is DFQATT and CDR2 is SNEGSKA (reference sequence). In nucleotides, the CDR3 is TGCAGTGCAAAACAGGCGAACACTGAAGCTTTCTTT. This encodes CSAKQANTEAFF.

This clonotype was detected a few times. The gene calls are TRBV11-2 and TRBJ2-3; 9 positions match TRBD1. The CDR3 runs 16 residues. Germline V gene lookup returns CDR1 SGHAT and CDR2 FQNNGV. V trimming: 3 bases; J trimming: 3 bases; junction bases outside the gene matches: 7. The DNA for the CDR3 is TGTGCCAGCAGCTTTAGGACAGGGGTGATAACAGATACGCAGTATTTT. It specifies CASSFRTGVITDTQYF.

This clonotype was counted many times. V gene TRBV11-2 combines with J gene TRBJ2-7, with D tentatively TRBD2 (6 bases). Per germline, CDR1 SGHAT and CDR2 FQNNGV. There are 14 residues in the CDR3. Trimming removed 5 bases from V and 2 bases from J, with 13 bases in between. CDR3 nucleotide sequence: TGTGCCAGCAGCACCGGGGGAGCTCCCTACGAGCAGTACTTC. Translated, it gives CASSTGGAPYEQYF.

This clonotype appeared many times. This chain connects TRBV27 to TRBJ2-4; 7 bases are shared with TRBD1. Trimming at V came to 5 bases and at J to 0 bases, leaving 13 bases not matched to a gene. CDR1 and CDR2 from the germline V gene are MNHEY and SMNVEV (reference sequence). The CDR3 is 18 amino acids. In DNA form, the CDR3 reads TGTGCCAGCAGTCCGGCAGGGGGAATTTATCAAGCCAAAAACATTCAGTACTTC. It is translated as CASSPAGGIYQAKNIQYF.

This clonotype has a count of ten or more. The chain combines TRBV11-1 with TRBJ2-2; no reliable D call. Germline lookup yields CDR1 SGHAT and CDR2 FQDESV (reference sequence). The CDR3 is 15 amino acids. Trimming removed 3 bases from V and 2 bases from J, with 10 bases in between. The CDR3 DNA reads TGTGCCAGCAGCTTGGTACTGGGAAACACCGGGGAGCTGTTTTTT. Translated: CASSLVLGNTGELFF.

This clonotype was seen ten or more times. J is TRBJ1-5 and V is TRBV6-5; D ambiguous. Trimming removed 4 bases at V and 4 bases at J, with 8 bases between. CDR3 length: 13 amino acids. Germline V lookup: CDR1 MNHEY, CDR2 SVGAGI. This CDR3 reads CASSLAANQPQHF. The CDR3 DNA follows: TGTGCCAGCAGTTTGGCCGCGAATCAGCCCCAGCATTTT.

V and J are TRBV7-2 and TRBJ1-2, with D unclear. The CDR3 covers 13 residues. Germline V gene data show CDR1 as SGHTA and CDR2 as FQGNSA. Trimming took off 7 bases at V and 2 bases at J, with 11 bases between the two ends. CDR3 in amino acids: CASTLDGNYGYTF. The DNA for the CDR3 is TGTGCCAGCACCTTGGACGGCAACTATGGCTACACCTTC.

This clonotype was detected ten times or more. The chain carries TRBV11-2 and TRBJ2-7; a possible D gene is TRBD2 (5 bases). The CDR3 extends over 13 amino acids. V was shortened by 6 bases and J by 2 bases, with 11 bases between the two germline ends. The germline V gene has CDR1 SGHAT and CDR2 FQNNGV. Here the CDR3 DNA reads TGTGCCAGCAGATTTAGCGCTACCTACGAGCAGTACTTC. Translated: CASRFSATYEQYF.

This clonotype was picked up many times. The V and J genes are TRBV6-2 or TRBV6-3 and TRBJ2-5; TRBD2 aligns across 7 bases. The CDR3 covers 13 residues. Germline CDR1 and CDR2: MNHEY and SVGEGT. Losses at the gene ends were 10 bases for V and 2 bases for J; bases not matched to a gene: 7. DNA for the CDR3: TGTGCCACTCTCAGCGGGATTCAAGAGACCCAGTACTTC. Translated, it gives CATLSGIQETQYF.

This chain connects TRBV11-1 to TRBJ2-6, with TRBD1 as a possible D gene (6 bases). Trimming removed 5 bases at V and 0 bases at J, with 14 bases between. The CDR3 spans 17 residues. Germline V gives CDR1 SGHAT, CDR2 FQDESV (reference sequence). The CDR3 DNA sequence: TGTGCCAGCAGCACCACAGACAGGCTCTCTGGGGCCAACGTCCTGACTTTC. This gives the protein CASSTTDRLSGANVLTF.

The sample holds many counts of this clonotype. CDR3 in amino acids: CSVANQGYGELFF. The CDR3 DNA reads TGCAGCGTTGCTAATCAGGGCTACGGGGAGCTGTTTTTT. The rearrangement joins TRBV29-1 to TRBJ2-2; possibly TRBD1 for D (5 bases). The CDR3 runs 13 residues. Looked up from germline, CDR1 is SQVTM and CDR2 is ANQGSEA. V lost 4 bases to trimming and J lost 7 bases, with 13 bases between them.